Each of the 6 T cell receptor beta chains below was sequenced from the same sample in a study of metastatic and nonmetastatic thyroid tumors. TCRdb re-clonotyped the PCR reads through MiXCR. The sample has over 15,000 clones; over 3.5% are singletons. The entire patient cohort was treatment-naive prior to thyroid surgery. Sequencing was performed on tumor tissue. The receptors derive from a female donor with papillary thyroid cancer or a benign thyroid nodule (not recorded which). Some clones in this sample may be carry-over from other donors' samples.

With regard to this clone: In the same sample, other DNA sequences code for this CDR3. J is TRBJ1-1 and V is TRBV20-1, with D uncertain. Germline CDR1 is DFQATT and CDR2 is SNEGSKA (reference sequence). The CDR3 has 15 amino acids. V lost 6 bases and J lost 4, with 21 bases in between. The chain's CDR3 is CSAPAGRPRSTEAFF. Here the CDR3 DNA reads TGCAGTGCCCCTGCCGGCAGGCCCCGGAGCACTGAAGCTTTCTTT.

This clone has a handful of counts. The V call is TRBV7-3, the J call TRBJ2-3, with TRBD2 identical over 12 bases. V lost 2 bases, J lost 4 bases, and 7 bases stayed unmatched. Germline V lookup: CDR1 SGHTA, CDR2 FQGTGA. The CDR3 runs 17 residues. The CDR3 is CASSLGTSGRLADTQYF. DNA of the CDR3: TGTGCCAGCAGCTTAGGCACTAGCGGGAGGCTGGCAGATACGCAGTATTTT.

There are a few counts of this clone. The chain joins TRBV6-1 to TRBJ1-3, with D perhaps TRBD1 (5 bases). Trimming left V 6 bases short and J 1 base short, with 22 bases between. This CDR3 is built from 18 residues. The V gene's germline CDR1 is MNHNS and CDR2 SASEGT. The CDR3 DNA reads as TGTGCCAGCAGCAGAGAATGGGGATGGACAAAATCTGGAAACACCATATATTTT. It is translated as CASSREWGWTKSGNTIYF.

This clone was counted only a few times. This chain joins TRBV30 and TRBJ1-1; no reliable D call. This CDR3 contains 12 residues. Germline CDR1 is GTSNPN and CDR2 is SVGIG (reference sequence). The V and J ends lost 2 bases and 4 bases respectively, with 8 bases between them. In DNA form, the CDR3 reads TGTGCCTGGAGTATGGTGGGCACTGAAGCTTTCTTT. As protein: CAWSMVGTEAFF.

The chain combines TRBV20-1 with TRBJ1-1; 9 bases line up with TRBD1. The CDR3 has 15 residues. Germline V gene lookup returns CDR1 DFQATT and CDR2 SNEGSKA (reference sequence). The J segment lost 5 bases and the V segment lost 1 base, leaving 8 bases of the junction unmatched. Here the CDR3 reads CSARGGGTGRTEAFF. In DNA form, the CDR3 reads TGCAGTGCTAGAGGGGGAGGGACAGGGAGGACTGAAGCTTTCTTT.

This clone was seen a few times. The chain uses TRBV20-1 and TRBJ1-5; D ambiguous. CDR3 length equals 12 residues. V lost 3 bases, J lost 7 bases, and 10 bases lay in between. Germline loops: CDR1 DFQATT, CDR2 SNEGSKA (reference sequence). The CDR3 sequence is CSASSGEQPQHF. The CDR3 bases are TGCAGTGCTAGTAGTGGGGAACAGCCCCAGCATTTT.